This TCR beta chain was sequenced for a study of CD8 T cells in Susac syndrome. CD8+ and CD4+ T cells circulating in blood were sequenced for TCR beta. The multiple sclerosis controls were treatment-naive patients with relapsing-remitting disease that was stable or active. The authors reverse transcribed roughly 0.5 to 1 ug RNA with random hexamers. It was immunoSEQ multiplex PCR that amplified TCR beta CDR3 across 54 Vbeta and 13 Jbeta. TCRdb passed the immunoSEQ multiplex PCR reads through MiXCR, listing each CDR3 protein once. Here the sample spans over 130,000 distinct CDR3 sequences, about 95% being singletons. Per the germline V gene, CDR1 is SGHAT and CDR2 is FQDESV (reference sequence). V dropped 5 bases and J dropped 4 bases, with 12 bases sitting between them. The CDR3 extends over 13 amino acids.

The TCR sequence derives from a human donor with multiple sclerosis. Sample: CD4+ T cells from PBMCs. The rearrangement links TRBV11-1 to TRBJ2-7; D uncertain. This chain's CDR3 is CASSPRLGYEQYF. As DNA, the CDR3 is TGTGCCAGCAGCCCCCGACTCGGTTACGAGCAGTACTTC.